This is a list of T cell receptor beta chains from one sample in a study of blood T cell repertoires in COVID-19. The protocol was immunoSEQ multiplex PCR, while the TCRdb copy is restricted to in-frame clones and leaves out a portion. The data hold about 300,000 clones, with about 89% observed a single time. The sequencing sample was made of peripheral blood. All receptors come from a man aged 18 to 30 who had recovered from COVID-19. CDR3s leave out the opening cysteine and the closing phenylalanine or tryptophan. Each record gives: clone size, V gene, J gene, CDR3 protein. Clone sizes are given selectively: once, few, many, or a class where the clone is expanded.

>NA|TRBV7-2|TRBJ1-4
ASSPGQGTNEKLF
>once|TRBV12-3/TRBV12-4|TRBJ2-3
ASSPSTDTQY
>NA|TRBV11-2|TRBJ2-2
ASSPLATMGELF
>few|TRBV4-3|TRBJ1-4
ASSRLAGFSTNEKLF
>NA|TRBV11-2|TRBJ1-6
ASSSQLGTAYNSPLH
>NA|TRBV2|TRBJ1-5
ASSERAGNQPQH
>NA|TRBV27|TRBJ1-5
ASSGFGGLNSNQPQH
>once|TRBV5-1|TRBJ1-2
ASSLREGAYGYT
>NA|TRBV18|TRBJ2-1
ASSPQSSGANEQF
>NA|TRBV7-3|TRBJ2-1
ASSFVAGGPKNEQF
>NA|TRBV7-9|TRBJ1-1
ASSLVGQNTEAF
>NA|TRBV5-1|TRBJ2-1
ASSLTSHREQF
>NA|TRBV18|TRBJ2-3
ASSTMEEDTQY
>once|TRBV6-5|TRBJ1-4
ASSMDRGIEKLF
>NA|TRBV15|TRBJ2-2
ATSVTGGSTGELF
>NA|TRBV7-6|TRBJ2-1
ASSLGGLAQIYEQF
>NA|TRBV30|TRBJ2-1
AWSVNSFGDEQF
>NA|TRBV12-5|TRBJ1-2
ASGARDRGIYGYT
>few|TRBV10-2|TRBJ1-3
ASKEIYENSGNTIY
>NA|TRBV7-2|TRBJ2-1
ASSFGLADEQF
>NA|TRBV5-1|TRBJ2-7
ASSKDRPTYEQY
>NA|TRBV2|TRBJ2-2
ASSRLAGGPRTGELF
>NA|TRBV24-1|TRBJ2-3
ATSDPGTGNEDTQY
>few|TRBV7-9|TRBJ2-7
ASGAGGSYEQY
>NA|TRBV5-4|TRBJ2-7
ASSLGSGGGFSYEQY
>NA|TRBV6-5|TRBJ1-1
ASSYSVGGRTEAF
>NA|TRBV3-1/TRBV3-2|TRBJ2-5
ASSQGFRGGVTQY
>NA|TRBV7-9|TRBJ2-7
ASSLVAGGLEQY
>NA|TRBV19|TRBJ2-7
ASSTSSGGYEQY
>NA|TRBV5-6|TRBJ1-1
ASRWDRGEAF
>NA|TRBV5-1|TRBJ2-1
ASSLVPLEGDNEQF
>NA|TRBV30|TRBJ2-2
AWSVLGNTGELF
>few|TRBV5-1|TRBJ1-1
ASSLAGNTEAF
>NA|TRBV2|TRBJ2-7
ASSEPPSDYEQY
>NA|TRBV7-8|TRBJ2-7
ASSHRDFQLPGSSYEQY
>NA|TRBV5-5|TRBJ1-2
ASSLLEGWQGYT
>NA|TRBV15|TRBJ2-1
ATSRAGTGNEQF
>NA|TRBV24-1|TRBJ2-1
ATSDSAGTSAYNEQF
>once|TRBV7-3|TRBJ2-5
ASSTRQFQETQY
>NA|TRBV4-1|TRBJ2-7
ASSQDTAGGQY
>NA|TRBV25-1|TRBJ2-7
ASRQGAYEQY
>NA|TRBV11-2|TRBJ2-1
ASSLGGGPYNEQF
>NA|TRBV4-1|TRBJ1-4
ASSQEGGITEKLF
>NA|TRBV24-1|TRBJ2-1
ATSDDSPSNGGARVEQF
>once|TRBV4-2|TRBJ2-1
ASSRGAGGPTFSYNEQF
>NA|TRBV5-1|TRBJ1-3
ASSFAGTNSGNTIY
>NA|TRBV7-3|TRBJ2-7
ASSLEAGGVDEQY
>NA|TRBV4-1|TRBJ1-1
ASSHRGGMNTEAF
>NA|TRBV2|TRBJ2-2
ASSGGATNTGELF